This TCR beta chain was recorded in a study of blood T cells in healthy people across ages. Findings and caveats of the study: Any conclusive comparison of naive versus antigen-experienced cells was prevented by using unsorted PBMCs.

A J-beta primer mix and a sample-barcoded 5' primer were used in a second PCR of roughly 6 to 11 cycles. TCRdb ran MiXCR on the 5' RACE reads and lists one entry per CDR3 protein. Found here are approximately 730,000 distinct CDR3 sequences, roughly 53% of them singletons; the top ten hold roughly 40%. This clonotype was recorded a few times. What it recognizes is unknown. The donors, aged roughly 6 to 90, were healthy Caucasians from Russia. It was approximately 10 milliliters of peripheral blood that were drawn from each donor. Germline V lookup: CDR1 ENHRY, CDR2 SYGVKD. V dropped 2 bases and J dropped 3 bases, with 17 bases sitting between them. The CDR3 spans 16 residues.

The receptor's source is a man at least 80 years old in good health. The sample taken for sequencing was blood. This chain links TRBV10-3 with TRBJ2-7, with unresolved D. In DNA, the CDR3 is TGTGCCATCAGTGAGCCCCCGAATGACTCCGTCTACGAGCAGTACTTC. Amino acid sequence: CAISEPPNDSVYEQYF.